This entry is about one T cell receptor beta chain. This entry is derived from a study of T cell changes during pregnancy in multiple sclerosis. Profiling relied on immunoSEQ multiplex PCR, and the TCRdb table lists in-frame clones only, not all of them. Of just over 65,000 clones in the sample, about 90% were seen once. The sequences come from peripheral blood, collected in the second trimester of pregnancy. The receptor comes from a female donor with multiple sclerosis, enrolled in a pregnancy study.

The CDR3 DNA is TGTGCCTGGAGTGTACGGCAGAGGGCTGGAAACACCATATATTTT. Translation: CAWSVRQRAGNTIYF. The genes are TRBV30 and TRBJ1-3; D is unresolved. The CDR3 is 15 amino acids. The germline V and J ends were trimmed by 0 bases and 2 bases, with 11 bases remaining between them. Germline V lookup: CDR1 GTSNPN, CDR2 SVGIG (reference sequence).